The 5 T cell receptor beta chains given below trace back to one sample, sequenced in a study of T cell responses to AZD1222 COVID-19 vaccine. Generated by immunoSEQ multiplex PCR, the TCRdb table keeps only in-frame clones and is missing some. Of 110,000 or so clones detected, about nine tenths appear once; the ten largest clones hold roughly 5%. Material: peripheral blood, obtained on day 0 of AZD1222 vaccination. These receptors all come from an adult in good health.

The chain employs TRBV11-2 and TRBJ2-7; 15 bases map to TRBD2. CDR1 is SGHAT, CDR2 FQNNGV, per germline. The CDR3 length is 14 residues. Trimming cost V 5 bases and J 4 bases; bases outside gene matches: 0. CDR3 sequence: CASSGTSGGYEQYF. CDR3 sequence (DNA): TGTGCCAGCAGCGGGACTAGCGGGGGGTACGAGCAGTACTTC.

V and J are TRBV28 and TRBJ2-7; no clear D gene. This CDR3 comprises 15 residues. With 5 bases removed from V and 0 bases from J, the gap between germline ends came to 14 bases. CDR1 and CDR2 (germline): MDHEN, SYDVKM. CDR3 sequence reads: CASSEGTQSSYEQYF. CDR3 nucleotides: TGTGCCAGCAGTGAAGGTACCCAGAGCTCCTACGAGCAGTACTTC.

The chain has TRBV27 and TRBJ2-3; D might be TRBD1 (6 bases). Germline-derived CDR1 and CDR2 are MNHEY and SMNVEV (reference sequence). Trimming shortened V by 2 bases and J by 0 bases, and 9 bases separated the two germline ends. The CDR3 has 15 residues. CDR3 residues: CASSLPGQSTDTQYF. In DNA, the CDR3 is TGTGCCAGCAGTTTACCGGGACAAAGCACAGATACGCAGTATTTT.

The V call is TRBV3-1 (or the pseudogene TRBV3-2), the J call TRBJ2-1; 11 bases line up with TRBD2. Trimming removed 1 base from V and 2 bases from J; junction bases left unmatched: 10. Germline CDR1 LGHDT, CDR2 YNNKEL (reference sequence). CDR3 length: 19 amino acids. CDR3 sequence (DNA): TGTGCCAGCAGCCAAGGACTAGCGGGACTACAAGCGACCTACAATGAGCAGTTCTTC. Translation gives CASSQGLAGLQATYNEQFF.

This clone was recorded a few times. This sequence joins TRBV5-1 and TRBJ2-3; TRBD2 matches 10 bases. The CDR3 has 17 residues. The germline V gene has CDR1 SGHRS and CDR2 YFSETQ. The J segment lost 2 bases and the V segment lost 5 bases, leaving 11 bases of the junction unmatched. The CDR3 sequence: CASRYGTSDTITDTQYF. DNA of the CDR3: TGCGCCAGCAGGTACGGGACTAGCGACACGATCACAGATACGCAGTATTTT.